This TCR beta chain derives from a study of T cell responses to AZD1222 COVID-19 vaccine listed by TCRdb under 2021. As for the study more broadly: AZD1222 recipients given second doses at about 4 weeks or at about 12 weeks were pooled, since spike-specific TCR depth and breadth were not found to differ between the two schedules. TCR sequencing was performed for fewer than 250 trial participants, of whom around 200 were given two doses of AZD1222 and 26 were given two doses of MenACWY control vaccine. Enrollment into the trials was organized by age into subgroups of 18-55, 56-69 and 70-plus years, and those subgroups contained roughly 150, 30 and 60 TCR-sequenced participants, respectively.

According to the study, the label for this sample's time point signals: baseline before first vaccination. Vaccinee samples came from UK trials COV001 and COV002, including a single-blind randomized controlled phase 2/3 trial of AZD1222 (ChAdOx1 nCoV-19) in healthy adults. For TCRbeta chain sequencing, PBMC samples were collected from trial participants at day 0 and at day 28 after the second dose. Comment on this clone: It has no known antigen specificity. Per-base quality was not reported, and no clone a single base away is much larger than it.

Overall study results and their limits: Because no day 14 peak-response samples were available, repertoires were characterized only after the peak T cell response. The whole spike protein was spanned by vaccine-associated CD4 TCRs, and dominant responses were seen in regions 160-218 and 743-854. A significant rise in spike-specific TCR breadth and depth was observed after two AZD1222 doses relative to day 0 and relative to MenACWY recipients. Reportedly, almost half of the unique spike-specific TCRs recognized epitopes lying outside the regions that are mutated in the B.1.351 and B.1.1.7 variants. Participants were mostly white British and included more females than males, and it was suggested by the authors that clonal diversity may have been underestimated. Conclusions about previously exposed vaccinees are limited, since just five or six AZD1222 recipients were seropositive for SARS-CoV-2 at baseline. In the small 56-69-year group, the increase in depth fell short of significance, most likely because of low power.

V is pruned by 1 base and J by 2 bases, leaving 4 bases of the junction without a gene match. Counted from cysteine to phenylalanine, this CDR3 has 16 amino acids. Only the CDR3 DNA is retained, 48 bases long and in frame from the first base. CDR1 and CDR2, looked up from the germline V gene (reference sequence), are SEHNR and FQNEAQ. The CDR3 regions of human TCRbeta chains were analyzed by immunosequencing. Concerning the study's data processing: Repertoire TCRs were matched against a reference library of SARS-CoV-2-specific TCRs generated with the MIRA antigen-specificity platform. Breadth was defined as the fraction of unique TCRs that were SARS-CoV-2-associated. Depth was defined as the fraction of total T cells that were SARS-CoV-2-associated. Each spike-specific TCR was assigned to its reactive spike region and to a CD4 or CD8 class using the MIRA data. Log10-transformed breadth and depth values were compared by one-way ANOVA with Sidak's multiple comparisons tests. The table was pulled from immuneACCESS by TCRdb, which kept in-frame rearrangements only. Such tables lose some clones; where checked, under half of the loss comes from unresolved V genes, and the rest has no known cause. That table is the source of V, J and clone size, and D and trimming were worked out from the DNA. This sample holds some 30,000 clones; approximately 86% were observed only once. About 7% of the sample goes to the ten largest clones.

Sequencing used peripheral blood, obtained on day 0 of AZD1222 vaccination. The TCR sequence derives from an adult in good health. The chain is made from TRBV7-9 and TRBJ2-5; the junction holds 10 bases that match TRBD2. The nucleotide sequence reads TGTGCCAGCAGCTTAGGGGGTAGCGGGAGGCAAGAGACCCAGTACTTC. It codes for CASSLGGSGRQETQYF.